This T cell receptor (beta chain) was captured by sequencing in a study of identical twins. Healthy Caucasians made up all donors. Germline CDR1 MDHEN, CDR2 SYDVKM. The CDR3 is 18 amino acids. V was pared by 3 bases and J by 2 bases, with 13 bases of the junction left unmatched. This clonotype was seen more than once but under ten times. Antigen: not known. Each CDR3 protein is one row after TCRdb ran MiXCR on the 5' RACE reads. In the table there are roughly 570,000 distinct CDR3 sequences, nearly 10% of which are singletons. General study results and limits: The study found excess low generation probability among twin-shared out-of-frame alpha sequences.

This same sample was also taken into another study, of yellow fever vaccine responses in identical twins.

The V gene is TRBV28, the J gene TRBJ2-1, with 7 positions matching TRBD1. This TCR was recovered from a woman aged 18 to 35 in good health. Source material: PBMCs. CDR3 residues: CASSFRRRQGVAYNEQFF. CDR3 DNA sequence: TGTGCCAGCAGTTTCCGCCGCAGACAGGGCGTAGCCTACAATGAGCAGTTCTTC.